The rows below give T cell receptor beta chains drawn from one sample of a study of post-analysis software for immune sequencing data. TCRdb processed the PCR reads anew with MiXCR; each CDR3 protein has one entry. The sample consists of fewer than 900,000 distinct CDR3 sequences, about half of them appearing once. Sequencing was performed on blood. Every receptor here comes from a girl under 18 with multiple sclerosis. Both conserved end residues are trimmed from each CDR3.

J,V,CDR3
TRBJ1-2,TRBV12-3/TRBV12-4,ASSLYLEALKGYT
TRBJ1-5,TRBV18,ASSRGGSNQPQH
TRBJ2-7,TRBV27,ASSLSGTSVGEQY
TRBJ2-5,TRBV7-8,ASSGSRGQETQY
TRBJ1-6,TRBV4-3,ASSQGTARGNSPLH
.,TRBV5-6,ASIPGTSGKETQY
TRBJ2-7,TRBV6-6,ASSYYRTPRDYEQY
TRBJ2-3,TRBV2,ASIKSLAGGVSTDTQY
TRBJ2-1,TRBV3-1,ASSQGTWGANEQF
TRBJ2-7,TRBV29-1,SVEEIGKGEQY
TRBJ2-3,TRBV20-1,SAPGGSGRAGVVTDTQY
TRBJ2-7,TRBV6-2/TRBV6-3,ASSYDGGEQY
TRBJ2-3,TRBV24-1,ATGRGQGGADTQY
TRBJ2-5,TRBV28,ASSFWGSHQETQY
TRBJ1-2,TRBV15,ATSPSTGGYT
TRBJ2-1,TRBV6-1,ASFGGLAGGLNERF
TRBJ2-1,TRBV9,ASSTQAQGTYNEQF
TRBJ2-1,TRBV20-1,SAQGLAPREQF
TRBJ2-7,TRBV29-1,SLKKGRENVRSYEQY
TRBJ1-1,TRBV9,ASSVGSNTEAF
TRBJ1-2,TRBV7-2,ASSLAGTGGSGYT
TRBJ2-1,TRBV12-3/TRBV12-4,ASIDDGSSYNEQF
TRBJ2-3,TRBV5-1,ASSTGQHTDTQY
TRBJ1-2,TRBV3-1,ASSPSGLYGYT
TRBJ1-4,TRBV15,ATSRDGRGPATNEKLF
TRBJ1-4,TRBV21-1,ASSKGGGYGATNEKLF
TRBJ1-1,TRBV25-1,ASRSYTEAF
TRBJ2-7,TRBV12-3/TRBV12-4,ASSFERYEQY
TRBJ1-5,TRBV5-8,ASSLLLGAALPIGPQH
TRBJ2-4,TRBV7-2,ASSLRGQGIQY
TRBJ1-6,TRBV5-4,ASSLGTGDSPLH
TRBJ2-7,TRBV20-1,SARDQRPGLAGLYEQY
TRBJ2-7,TRBV27,ASSLTGTSAVRA
TRBJ1-2,TRBV6-5,TSSYGTGGAGGYT
TRBJ2-6,TRBV25-1,ASSVGLAGDSGANVLT
TRBJ2-7,TRBV29-1,SVEGVIGTGGRYEQY
TRBJ2-5,TRBV12-3/TRBV12-4,ASSFVEGGNEQY
TRBJ2-7,TRBV10-3,AIKAGTGAYEQY
TRBJ2-7,TRBV6-1,ASRLLGEQY
TRBJ1-1,TRBV4-1,ASSPLEGVTEAF
TRBJ2-2,TRBV6-5,ASRTEGGTGELF
TRBJ2-7,TRBV4-3,ASSQDAGAGEY
TRBJ2-3,TRBV11-3,ASSLDGVSTDTQY
TRBJ2-5,TRBV29-1,SVDLGAVAVTQY
TRBJ2-1,TRBV7-9,ASSIPDSGSVGEQF
TRBJ2-5,TRBV12-3/TRBV12-4,ASSFSLTQETQY
TRBJ1-2,TRBV19,ASSPEGRNYGYT
TRBJ2-7,TRBV20-1,SARGGSSEQY
TRBJ2-7,TRBV29-1,SVGDSSSYEQY
TRBJ2-4,TRBV2,ASSVDRVGQEY